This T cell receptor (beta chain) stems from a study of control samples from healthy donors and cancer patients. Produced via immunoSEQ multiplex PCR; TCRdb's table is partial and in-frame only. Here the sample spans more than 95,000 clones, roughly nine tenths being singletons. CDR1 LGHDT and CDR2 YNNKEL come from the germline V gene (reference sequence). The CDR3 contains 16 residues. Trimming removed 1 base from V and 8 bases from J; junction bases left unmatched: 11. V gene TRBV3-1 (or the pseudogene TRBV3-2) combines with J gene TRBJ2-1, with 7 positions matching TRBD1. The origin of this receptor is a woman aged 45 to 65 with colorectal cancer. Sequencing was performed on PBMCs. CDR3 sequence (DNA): TGTGCCAGCAGCCAAGTATTTACAGGGGTTTGGGATGAGCAGTTCTTC. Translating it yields CASSQVFTGVWDEQFF.